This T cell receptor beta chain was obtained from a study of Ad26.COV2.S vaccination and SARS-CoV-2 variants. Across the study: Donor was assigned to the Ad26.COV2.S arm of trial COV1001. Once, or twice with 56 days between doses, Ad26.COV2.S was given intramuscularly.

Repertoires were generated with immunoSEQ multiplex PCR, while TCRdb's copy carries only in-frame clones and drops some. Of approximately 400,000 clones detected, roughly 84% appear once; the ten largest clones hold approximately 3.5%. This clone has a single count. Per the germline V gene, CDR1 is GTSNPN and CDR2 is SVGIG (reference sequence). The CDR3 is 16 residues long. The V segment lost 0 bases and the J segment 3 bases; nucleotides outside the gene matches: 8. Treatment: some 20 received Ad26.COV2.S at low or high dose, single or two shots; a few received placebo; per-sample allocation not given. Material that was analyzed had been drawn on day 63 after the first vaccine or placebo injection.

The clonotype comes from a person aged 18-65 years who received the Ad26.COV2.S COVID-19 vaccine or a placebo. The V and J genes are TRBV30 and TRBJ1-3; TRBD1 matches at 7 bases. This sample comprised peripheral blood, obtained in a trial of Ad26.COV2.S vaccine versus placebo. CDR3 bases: TGTGCCTGGAGTGTAGGGCAGGGGGGCGTTGGAAACACCATATATTTT. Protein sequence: CAWSVGQGGVGNTIYF.